This TCR beta chain was captured by sequencing in a study of blood T cells in healthy people across ages. The study's findings and limits: In these data, TCR beta diversity tracked strongly with naive T cell percentage.

A sample-barcoded 5' primer and a J-beta primer mix were used in a second PCR of roughly 7 to 11 cycles. MiXCR was run by TCRdb on the 5' RACE reads, yielding one entry per CDR3 protein. The sample consists of roughly 930,000 distinct CDR3 sequences, about 44% of them appearing once. Remarks on this clonotype: The antigen is unknown.

Sample: blood. This receptor was taken from a man aged 25-45 years in good health.

CDR3 sequence (DNA): TGTGCCAGCAGTCCCCGGTCGGGAGGGCAGTTCTTC. The encoded protein is CASSPRSGGQFF. The chain combines TRBV27 with TRBJ2-1; TRBD2 matches at 7 bases. The CDR3 runs 12 residues. V lost 5 bases, J lost 12 bases, and 7 bases stayed unmatched. Germline loops: CDR1 MNHEY, CDR2 SMNVEV (reference sequence).